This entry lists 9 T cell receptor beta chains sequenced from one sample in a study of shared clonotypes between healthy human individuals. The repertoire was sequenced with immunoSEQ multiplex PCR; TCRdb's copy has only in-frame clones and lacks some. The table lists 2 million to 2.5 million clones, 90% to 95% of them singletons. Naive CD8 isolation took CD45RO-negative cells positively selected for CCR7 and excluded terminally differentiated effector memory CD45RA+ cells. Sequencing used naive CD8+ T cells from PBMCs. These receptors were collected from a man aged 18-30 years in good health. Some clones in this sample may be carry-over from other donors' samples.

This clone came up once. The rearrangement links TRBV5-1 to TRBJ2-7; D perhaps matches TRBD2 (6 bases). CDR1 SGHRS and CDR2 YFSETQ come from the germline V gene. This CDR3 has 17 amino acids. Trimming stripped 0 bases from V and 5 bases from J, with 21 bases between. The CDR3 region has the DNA TGCGCCAGCAGCTTGGCCGCTCCGGGGACTCCGAAGGACGAGCAGTACTTC. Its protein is CASSLAAPGTPKDEQYF.

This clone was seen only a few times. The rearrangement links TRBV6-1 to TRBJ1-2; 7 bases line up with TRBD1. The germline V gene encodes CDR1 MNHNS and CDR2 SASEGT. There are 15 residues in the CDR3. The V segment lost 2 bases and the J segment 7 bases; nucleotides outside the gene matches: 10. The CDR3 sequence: CASSERGQEIAGYTF. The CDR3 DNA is TGTGCCAGCAGTGAACGTGGACAGGAAATAGCTGGCTACACCTTC.

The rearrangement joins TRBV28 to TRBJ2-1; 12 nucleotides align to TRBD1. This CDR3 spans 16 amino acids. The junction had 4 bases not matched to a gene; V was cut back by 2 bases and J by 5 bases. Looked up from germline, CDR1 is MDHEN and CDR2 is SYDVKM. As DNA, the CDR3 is TGTGCCAGCAGTTTACGGGACAGGGGGCTCGACAATGAGCAGTTCTTC. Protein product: CASSLRDRGLDNEQFF.

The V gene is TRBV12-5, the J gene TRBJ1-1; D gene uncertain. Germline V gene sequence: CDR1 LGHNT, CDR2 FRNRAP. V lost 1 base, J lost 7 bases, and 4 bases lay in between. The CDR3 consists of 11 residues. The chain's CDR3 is CASGLGDEAFF. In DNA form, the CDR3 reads TGTGCTAGTGGTTTGGGAGATGAAGCTTTCTTT.

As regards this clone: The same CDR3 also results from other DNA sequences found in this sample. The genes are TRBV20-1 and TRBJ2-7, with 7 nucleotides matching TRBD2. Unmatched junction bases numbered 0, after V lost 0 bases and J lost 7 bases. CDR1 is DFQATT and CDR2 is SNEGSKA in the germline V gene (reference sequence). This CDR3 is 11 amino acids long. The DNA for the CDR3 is TGCAGTGCTAGAGAGGGACTAGAGCAGTACTTC. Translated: CSAREGLEQYF.

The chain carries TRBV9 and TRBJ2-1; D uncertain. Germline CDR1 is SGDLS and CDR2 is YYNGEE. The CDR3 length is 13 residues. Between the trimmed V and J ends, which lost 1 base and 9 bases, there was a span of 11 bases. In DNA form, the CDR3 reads TGTGCCAGCAGCGTAACACCCAGGCTTGAGCAGTTCTTC. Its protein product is CASSVTPRLEQFF.

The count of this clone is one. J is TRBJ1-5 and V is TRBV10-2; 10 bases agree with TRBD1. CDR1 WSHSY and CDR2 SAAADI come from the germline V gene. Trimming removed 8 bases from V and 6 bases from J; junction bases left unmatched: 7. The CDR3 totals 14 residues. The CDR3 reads CASRDRGISQPQHF. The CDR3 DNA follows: TGCGCCAGCCGGGACAGGGGTATTTCTCAGCCCCAGCATTTT.

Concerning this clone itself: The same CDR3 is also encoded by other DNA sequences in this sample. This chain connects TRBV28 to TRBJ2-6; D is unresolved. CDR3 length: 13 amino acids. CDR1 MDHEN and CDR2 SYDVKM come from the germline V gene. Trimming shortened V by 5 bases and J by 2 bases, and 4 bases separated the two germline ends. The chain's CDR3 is CASSDPGANVLTF. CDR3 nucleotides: TGTGCCAGCAGTGATCCTGGGGCCAACGTCCTGACTTTC.

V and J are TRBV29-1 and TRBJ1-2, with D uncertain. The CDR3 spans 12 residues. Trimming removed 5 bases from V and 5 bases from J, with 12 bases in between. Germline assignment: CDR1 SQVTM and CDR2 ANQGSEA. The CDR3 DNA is TGCAGCGTTCGGGCTACGTATTATGGCTACACCTTC. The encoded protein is CSVRATYYGYTF.